A single TCR beta chain is shown here with its context. Its target is unknown. The data were taken from a study of PD-1 blockade in mismatch repair-deficient tumors. The study, taken as a whole, reports: Tumor-resident clones, often undetectable pretreatment in blood, expanded then contracted after pembrolizumab.

Sequencing used immunoSEQ multiplex PCR; TCRdb keeps in-frame clones, though not all of them. In the table there are tens of thousands of clones, about four fifths of which are singletons. All patients were mismatch repair deficient, assessed by either PCR or immunohistochemistry. TCR sequencing covered a few patients who responded to pembrolizumab. The CDR3 totals 16 residues. The V gene's germline CDR1 is SGHAT and CDR2 FQNNGV. V was pared by 2 bases and J by 2 bases, with 16 bases between. Sequencing used peripheral blood, obtained 44 weeks after starting pembrolizumab. The chain joins TRBV11-2 to TRBJ2-7; D remains unclear. The TCR originated in an adult with mismatch repair-deficient cancer. CDR3 amino acids: CASSLLVGVFAYEQYF. The CDR3 DNA sequence: TGTGCCAGCAGCTTACTCGTTGGGGTTTTCGCCTACGAGCAGTACTTC.